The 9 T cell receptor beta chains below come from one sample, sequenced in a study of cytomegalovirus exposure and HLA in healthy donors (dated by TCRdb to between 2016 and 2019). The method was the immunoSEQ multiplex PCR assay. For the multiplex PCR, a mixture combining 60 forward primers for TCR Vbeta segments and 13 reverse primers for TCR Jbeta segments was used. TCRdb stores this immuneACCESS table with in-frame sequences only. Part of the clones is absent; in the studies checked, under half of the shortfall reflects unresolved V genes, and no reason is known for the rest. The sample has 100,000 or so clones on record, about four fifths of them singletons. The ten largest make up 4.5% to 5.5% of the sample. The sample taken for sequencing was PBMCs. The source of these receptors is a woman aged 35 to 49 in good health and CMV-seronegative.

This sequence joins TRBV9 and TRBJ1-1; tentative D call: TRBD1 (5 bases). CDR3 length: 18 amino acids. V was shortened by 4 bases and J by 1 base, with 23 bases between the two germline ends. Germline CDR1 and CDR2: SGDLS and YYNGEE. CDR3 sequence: CASSRGSSFLGRNTEAFF. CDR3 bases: TGTGCCAGCAGCAGGGGATCTTCTTTTCTGGGTCGGAACACTGAAGCTTTCTTT.

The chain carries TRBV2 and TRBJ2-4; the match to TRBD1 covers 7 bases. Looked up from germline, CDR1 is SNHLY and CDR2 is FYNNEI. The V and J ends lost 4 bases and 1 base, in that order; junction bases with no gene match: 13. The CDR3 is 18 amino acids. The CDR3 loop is CASSGDPRQGDAKNIQYF. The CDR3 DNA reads TGTGCCAGCAGTGGGGATCCTAGACAGGGAGATGCCAAAAACATTCAGTACTTC.

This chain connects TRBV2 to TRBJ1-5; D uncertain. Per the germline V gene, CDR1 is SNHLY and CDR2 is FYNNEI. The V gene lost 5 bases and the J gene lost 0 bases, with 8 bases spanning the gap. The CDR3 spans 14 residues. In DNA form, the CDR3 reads TGTGCCAGCAGTCCAACATATAGCAATCAGCCCCAGCATTTT. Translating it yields CASSPTYSNQPQHF. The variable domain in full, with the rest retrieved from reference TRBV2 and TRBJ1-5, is EPEVTQTPSHQVTQMGQEVILRCVPISNHLYFYWYRQILGQKVEFLVSFYNNEISEKSEIFDDQFSVERPDGSNFTLKIRSTKLEDSAMYFCASSPTYSNQPQHFGDGTRLSIL.

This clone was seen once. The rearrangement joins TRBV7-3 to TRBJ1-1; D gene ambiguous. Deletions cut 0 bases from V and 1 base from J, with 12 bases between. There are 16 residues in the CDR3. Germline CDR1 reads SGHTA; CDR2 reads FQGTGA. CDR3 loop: CASSLTPGTRNTEAFF. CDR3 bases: TGTGCCAGCAGCTTAACACCGGGTACGAGGAACACTGAAGCTTTCTTT.

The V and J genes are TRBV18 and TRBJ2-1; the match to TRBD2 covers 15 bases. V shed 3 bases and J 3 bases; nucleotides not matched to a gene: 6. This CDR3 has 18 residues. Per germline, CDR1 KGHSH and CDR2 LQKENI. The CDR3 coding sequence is TGTGCCAGCTCACCTACAGCGGGACTAGCGGGGGGCTACAATGAGCAGTTCTTC. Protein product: CASSPTAGLAGGYNEQFF.

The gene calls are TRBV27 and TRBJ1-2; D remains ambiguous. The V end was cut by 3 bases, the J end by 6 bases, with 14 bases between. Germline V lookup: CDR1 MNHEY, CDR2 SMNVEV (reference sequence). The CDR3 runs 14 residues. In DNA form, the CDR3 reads TGTGCCAGCAGTTTCGCGGGAAAGGGTAATGGCTACACCTTC. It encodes CASSFAGKGNGYTF.

CDR3 coding DNA: TGCGCCAGCAGCTTCCAAGACCACAGGGCGTACACTGAAGCTTTCTTT. This codes for CASSFQDHRAYTEAFF. V is TRBV5-1 and J is TRBJ1-1; possible D gene TRBD1, 6 bases. With 2 bases removed from V and 3 bases from J, the gap between germline ends came to 17 bases. This CDR3 is built from 16 residues. Looked up from germline, CDR1 is SGHRS and CDR2 is YFSETQ.

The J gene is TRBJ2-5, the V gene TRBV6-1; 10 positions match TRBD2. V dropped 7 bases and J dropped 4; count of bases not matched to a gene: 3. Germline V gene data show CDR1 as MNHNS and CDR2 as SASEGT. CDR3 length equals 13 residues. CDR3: CASTTSGVETQYF. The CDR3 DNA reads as TGTGCCAGCACTACTAGCGGGGTAGAGACCCAGTACTTC.

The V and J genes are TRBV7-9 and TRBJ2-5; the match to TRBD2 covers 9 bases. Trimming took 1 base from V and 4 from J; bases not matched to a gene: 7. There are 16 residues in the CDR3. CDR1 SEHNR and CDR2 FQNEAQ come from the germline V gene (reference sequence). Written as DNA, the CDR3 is TGTGCCAGCAGCTTAGAAAGCGGGGGGTTTGGAGAGACCCAGTACTTC. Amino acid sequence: CASSLESGGFGETQYF.